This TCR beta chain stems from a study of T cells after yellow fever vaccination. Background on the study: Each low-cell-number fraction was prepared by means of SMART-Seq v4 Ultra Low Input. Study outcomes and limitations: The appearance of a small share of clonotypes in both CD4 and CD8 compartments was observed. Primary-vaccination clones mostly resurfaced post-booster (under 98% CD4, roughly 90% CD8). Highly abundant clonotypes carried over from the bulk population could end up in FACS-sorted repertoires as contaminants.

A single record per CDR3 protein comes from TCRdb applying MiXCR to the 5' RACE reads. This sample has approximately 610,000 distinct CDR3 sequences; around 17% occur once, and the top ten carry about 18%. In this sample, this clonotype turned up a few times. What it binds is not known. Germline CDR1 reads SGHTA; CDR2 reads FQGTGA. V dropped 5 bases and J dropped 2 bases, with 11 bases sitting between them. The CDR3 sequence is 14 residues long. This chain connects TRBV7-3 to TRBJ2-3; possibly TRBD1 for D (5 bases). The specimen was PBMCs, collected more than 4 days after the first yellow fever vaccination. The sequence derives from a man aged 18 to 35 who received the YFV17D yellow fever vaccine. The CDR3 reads CASSPTANTDTQYF. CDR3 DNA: TGTGCCAGCAGCCCGACAGCGAACACAGATACGCAGTATTTT.